One sample yielded the 20 T cell receptor beta chains listed below, sequenced in a study of CD8+CD57+ T cells in acquired aplastic anemia. According to the study, genomic DNA was the template for TCR beta VDJ and CDR3 profiling. TCRdb reanalysed the reads using MiXCR and keeps one entry per CDR3 protein. The data contain under 200,000 distinct CDR3 sequences, 55% to 75% of them singletons. Sequencing was performed on sorted CD4+, CD8+, or CD8+CD57+ T cells (not recorded which) from PBMCs. The receptors here all came from a human donor in good health.

V and J are TRBV5-1 and TRBJ2-7; D might be TRBD1 or TRBD2, each matching 5 bases. The V end lost 4 bases, the J end lost 3 bases, and 17 bases lay between the germline ends. The CDR3 runs to 15 residues. The germline gives CDR1 SGHRS, CDR2 YFSETQ. CDR3 loop: CASSIGGGGGYEQYF. The CDR3 DNA follows: TGCGCCAGCAGCATTGGCGGTGGGGGTGGCTACGAGCAGTACTTC.

This chain joins TRBV7-9 and TRBJ2-1, with no clear D. Germline V CDR1 and CDR2: SEHNR, FQNEAQ (reference sequence). The CDR3 extends over 16 amino acids. Deletions cut 5 bases from V and 2 bases from J, with 16 bases between. Here the CDR3 DNA reads TGTGCCAGCAGCCCCACTCTCCGGACCCCCTACAATGAGCAGTTCTTC. Its translation is CASSPTLRTPYNEQFF.

The V call is TRBV7-6, the J call TRBJ2-2; 12 bases fit TRBD2. There are 19 residues in the CDR3. Germline loops: CDR1 SGHVS, CDR2 FNYEAQ. Germline trimming cut 4 bases from V and 0 bases from J; bases unmatched to any gene: 9. CDR3 nucleotides: TGTGCCAGCAGCTCACGACTAGCGGGGGCCATCGCGAACACCGGGGAGCTGTTTTTT. Protein: CASSSRLAGAIANTGELFF.

In its sample, this clonotype was seen a few times. This chain connects TRBV20-1 to TRBJ1-1; D is possibly TRBD1 (5 bases). The CDR3 has 13 amino acids. Germline V gene data show CDR1 as DFQATT and CDR2 as SNEGSKA (reference sequence). CDR3 sequence (DNA): TGCAGCGGACGGGGTGGGACGGACACTGAAGCTTTCTTT. The encoded protein is CSGRGGTDTEAFF.

This CDR3 reads CASIQDRSVQPQHF. CDR3 DNA: TGCGCCAGCATTCAAGACAGGTCGGTGCAGCCCCAGCATTTT. V usage is TRBV10-1 and J usage is TRBJ1-5, with D perhaps matching TRBD1 (6 bases). The CDR3 consists of 14 residues. V was shortened by 7 bases and J by 7 bases, with 17 bases between the two germline ends. Germline CDR1 reads WNHNN; CDR2 reads SYGVQD (reference sequence).

This rearrangement joins TRBV2 to TRBJ2-2; D is unclear. From germline, CDR1 is SNHLY and CDR2 FYNNEI. The CDR3 length is 14 residues. V was cut by 9 bases and J by 1 base, with 12 bases left in between. CDR3 amino acids: CASLEVGNTGELFF. CDR3 nucleotides: TGTGCCAGTCTCGAGGTTGGGAACACCGGGGAGCTGTTTTTT.

This clonotype was counted ten times or more. The chain uses TRBV9 and TRBJ2-7, with a tentative D call TRBD1 (6 bases). The CDR3 is made up of 14 amino acids. Trimming pared 4 bases from V and 1 base from J, leaving 12 bases between. Looked up from germline, CDR1 is SGDLS and CDR2 is YYNGEE. CDR3 sequence reads: CASSPQRGSYEQYF. The CDR3 region has the DNA TGTGCCAGCAGCCCCCAGAGGGGGTCCTACGAGCAGTACTTC.

The chain joins TRBV5-5 to TRBJ1-6, with TRBD1 matching 7 bases. The V segment lost 1 base and the J segment 10 bases; nucleotides outside the gene matches: 8. The germline CDR1 and CDR2 sequences are SGHKS and YYEKEE (reference sequence). The CDR3 is 15 residues long. The CDR3 DNA sequence: TGTGCCAGCAGCTTGAAGGGGGCGCAACAATCACCCCTCCACTTT. Translation: CASSLKGAQQSPLHF.

V usage is TRBV20-1 and J usage is TRBJ1-1, with TRBD1 matching over 9 bases. Germline V gene data show CDR1 as DFQATT and CDR2 as SNEGSKA (reference sequence). The CDR3 totals 13 residues. J gave up 4 bases and V 5 bases, and 5 bases lay outside the gene matches. The CDR3 sequence is CSASNRGLTEAFF. CDR3 coding DNA: TGCAGTGCTTCTAACAGGGGGCTCACTGAAGCTTTCTTT.

V and J are TRBV20-1 and TRBJ1-4, with 11 bases lining up with TRBD1. The CDR3 covers 18 residues. J was trimmed by 5 bases and V by 0 bases; bases with no gene match: 11. Germline-derived CDR1 and CDR2 are DFQATT and SNEGSKA (reference sequence). The DNA of the CDR3 is TGCAGTGCTAGAGAGGACAGGGGGCCCGGGTCGTACAATGAAAAACTGTTTTTT. Its protein product is CSAREDRGPGSYNEKLFF.

The chain carries TRBV19 and TRBJ1-2; unclear D gene. This CDR3 comprises 14 residues. The V and J ends lost 1 base and 1 base respectively, with 7 bases between them. Germline V gene data show CDR1 as LNHDA and CDR2 as SQIVND (reference sequence). CDR3 amino acids: CASSIVGVNYGYTF. The CDR3 DNA follows: TGTGCCAGTAGTATAGTTGGGGTTAACTATGGCTACACCTTC.

The V gene is TRBV24-1, the J gene TRBJ2-5; TRBD1 agrees at 10 bases. Trimming removed 4 bases from V and 1 base from J; junction bases left unmatched: 5. The CDR3 runs to 16 residues. Germline V gene sequence: CDR1 KGHDR, CDR2 SFDVKD. CDR3 bases: TGTGCCACCAGTGACAGACAGGGGGCGTTCCAAGAGACCCAGTACTTC. This gives the protein CATSDRQGAFQETQYF.

V gene TRBV7-3 combines with J gene TRBJ1-1; TRBD1 is a possible D gene (5 bases). This CDR3 has 13 residues. CDR1 and CDR2 (germline): SGHTA, FQGTGA. V lost 0 bases and J lost 8, with 10 bases in between. CDR3 amino acids: CASSLTGAYEAFF. CDR3 nucleotides: TGTGCCAGCAGCTTAACCGGGGCCTACGAAGCTTTCTTT.

This clonotype has at least ten counts. V usage is TRBV11-2 and J usage is TRBJ2-1; tentative D call: TRBD2 (7 bases). The CDR3 extends over 16 amino acids. Trimming cost V 3 bases and J 6 bases, with 18 bases left between them. Germline-derived CDR1 and CDR2 are SGHAT and FQNNGV. Here the CDR3 DNA reads TGTGCCAGCAGCTTTGGCCGCGGGAGAGGGGGCAATGAGCAGTTCTTC. As protein: CASSFGRGRGGNEQFF.

The chain's CDR3 is CASSHKPGQGGNQPQHF. The DNA of the CDR3 is TGTGCCAGCAGCCACAAACCGGGGCAGGGGGGCAATCAGCCCCAGCATTTT. This chain links TRBV25-1 with TRBJ1-5, with 7 bases fitting TRBD1. Germline CDR1 and CDR2: MGHDK and SYGVNS. This CDR3 is built from 17 residues. The ends lost 6 bases at V and 2 bases at J; junction bases unmatched: 13. Full variable domain (outside the CDR3, taken from reference TRBV25-1 and TRBJ1-5): EADIYQTPRYLVIGTGKKITLECSQTMGHDKMYWYQQDPGMELHLIHYSYGVNSTEKGDLSSESTVSRIRTEHFPLTLESARPSHTSQYLCASSHKPGQGGNQPQHFGDGTRLSIL.

The J gene is TRBJ2-7, the V gene TRBV19; TRBD2 is a possible D gene (6 bases). Germline V CDR1 and CDR2: LNHDA, SQIVND (reference sequence). V shed 3 bases and J shed 0 bases, with 15 bases lying between them. This CDR3 contains 16 residues. The CDR3 coding sequence is TGTGCCAGTAGTATGAGGGCGGGACCGAGCTCCTACGAGCAGTACTTC. It translates to CASSMRAGPSSYEQYF.

Worth noting for this clonotype: This may be a read error: a much more frequent sequence differs by one nucleotide. The chain links TRBV11-2 to TRBJ1-2; unclear D gene. The germline V gene has CDR1 SGHAT and CDR2 FQNNGV. This CDR3 has 14 amino acids. CDR3 sequence: CASSLGSGHYGHTF. CDR3 nucleotides: TGTGCCAGCAGCTTAGGGTCAGGCCACTATGGCCACACCTTC.

This clonotype was counted once. Mismatch with germline at one junction end may stem from a read error. V is TRBV29-1 and J is TRBJ1-2, with D maybe TRBD1 (6 bases). Germline V gene lookup returns CDR1 SQVTM and CDR2 ANQGSEA. The CDR3 totals 11 residues. The CDR3: CSVEGGYGYAF. In nucleotides, the CDR3 is TGCAGCGTGGAGGGGGGGTATGGCTACGCCTTC.

This clonotype showed up many times. The chain joins TRBV11-2 to TRBJ2-3, with 9 bases identical to TRBD2. The J segment lost 1 base and the V segment lost 2 bases, leaving 7 bases of the junction unmatched. This CDR3 is 17 amino acids long. Germline V CDR1 and CDR2: SGHAT, FQNNGV. The CDR3 bases are TGTGCCAGCAGCTTAAATCGCGGGAGGGGTGGCACAGATACGCAGTATTTT. It translates to CASSLNRGRGGTDTQYF.

The chain recombines TRBV2 with TRBJ2-5, with 10 bases matching TRBD1. Germline V gene data show CDR1 as SNHLY and CDR2 as FYNNEI. The CDR3 is 15 amino acids. Unmatched junction bases numbered 10, after V lost 7 bases and J lost 5 bases. CDR3 loop: CASMMGTGAWETQYF. The CDR3 bases are TGTGCCAGCATGATGGGGACAGGGGCATGGGAGACCCAGTACTTC. The full variable domain, in which reference TRBV2 and TRBJ2-5 provide the parts outside the CDR3, is EPEVTQTPSHQVTQMGQEVILRCVPISNHLYFYWYRQILGQKVEFLVSFYNNEISEKSEIFDDQFSVERPDGSNFTLKIRSTKLEDSAMYFCASMMGTGAWETQYFGPGTRLLVL.